The 10 T cell receptor beta chains given below trace back to one sample, sequenced in a study of shared clonotypes between healthy human individuals. Only CD45RO-negative cells positively selected for CCR7 counted as naive CD8 cells, so terminally differentiated effector memory CD45RA+ cells were excluded. Only in-frame clones appear in the TCRdb table, and some are missing; sequencing was by immunoSEQ multiplex PCR. The profile shows about 2,100,000 clones, roughly 91% of them singletons. The sequencing sample was made of naive CD8+ T cells from PBMCs. Receptors were obtained from a man between 18 and 35 years old in good health. Some clones in this sample may be carry-over from other donors' samples.

With regard to this clone: Other DNA variants within this sample encode the same CDR3. J is TRBJ1-1 and V is TRBV10-3; the match to TRBD1 covers 7 bases. Germline V gene lookup returns CDR1 ENHRY and CDR2 SYGVKD. This CDR3 region has 15 residues. V lost 3 bases to trimming and J lost 0 bases; unmatched junction nucleotides: 4. CDR3 amino acids: CAISEQTGMNTEAFF. The CDR3 DNA sequence: TGTGCCATCAGTGAACAGACAGGGATGAACACTGAAGCTTTCTTT.

The chain uses TRBV11-2 and TRBJ1-1, with 7 bases identical to TRBD1. The V gene end was trimmed by 4 bases and the J gene end by 5 bases; junction bases not matched to a gene: 13. The CDR3 has 16 amino acids. Germline V CDR1 and CDR2: SGHAT, FQNNGV. DNA for the CDR3: TGTGCCAGCAGCTCGCGTGGGCAGGGGGTTGGTACTGAAGCTTTCTTT. Translated, it gives CASSSRGQGVGTEAFF. The variable domain in full, completed from reference TRBV11-2 and TRBJ1-1, reads EAGVAQSPRYKIIEKRQSVAFWCNPISGHATLYWYQQILGQGPKLLIQFQNNGVVDDSQLPKDRFSAERLKGVDSTLKIQPAKLEDSAVYLCASSSRGQGVGTEAFFGQGTRLTVV.

This clone has only one observation. This sequence joins TRBV27 and TRBJ2-5; D may match TRBD1 or TRBD2 (5 bases each). This CDR3 contains 15 residues. Per germline, CDR1 MNHEY and CDR2 SMNVEV (reference sequence). V was shortened by 5 bases and J by 4 bases, with 17 bases between the two germline ends. The chain's CDR3 is CASSLGRDRRETQYF. The CDR3 nucleotides are TGTGCCAGCAGTCTCGGACGGGACCGCCGAGAGACCCAGTACTTC.

A remark on this clone: This CDR3 is also generated by other DNA sequences in the sample. The CDR3 region is CASSLGAQPQHF. CDR3 bases: TGTGCCAGCAGTTTAGGTGCTCAGCCCCAGCATTTT. The V and J genes are TRBV28 and TRBJ1-5; D gene ambiguous. The germline V and J ends were trimmed by 2 bases and 6 bases, with 5 bases remaining between them. This CDR3 is built from 12 residues. Germline V gives CDR1 MDHEN, CDR2 SYDVKM.

The V gene is TRBV7-8, the J gene TRBJ2-7; the D is unclear. Trimming took 4 bases from V and 2 from J, leaving 12 bases between them. Per the germline V gene, CDR1 is SGHVS and CDR2 is FQNEAQ. The CDR3 totals 14 residues. CDR3 protein: CASSSGDKAYEQYF. The CDR3 DNA reads TGTGCCAGCAGCTCGGGTGACAAAGCCTACGAGCAGTACTTC.

V is TRBV27 and J is TRBJ2-3; no definite D call. Germline loops: CDR1 MNHEY, CDR2 SMNVEV (reference sequence). The CDR3 contains 17 residues. Trimming left V 5 bases short and J 2 bases short, with 20 bases between. CDR3 coding DNA: TGTGCCAGCAGTCCTAGTACCCCTCAGGCGTACACAGATACGCAGTATTTT. The encoded protein is CASSPSTPQAYTDTQYF.

The V gene is TRBV29-1, the J gene TRBJ2-3; 15 bases agree with TRBD2. Germline CDR1 is SQVTM and CDR2 is ANQGSEA. This CDR3 region has 17 residues. V gave up 6 bases and J gave up 2 bases; unmatched junction bases: 9. CDR3 sequence: CSVLGLAGGPFTDTQYF. CDR3 nucleotides: TGCAGCGTCCTAGGACTAGCGGGAGGGCCGTTCACAGATACGCAGTATTTT.

J is TRBJ2-5 and V is TRBV9; tentatively, D is TRBD1 or TRBD2 (5 bases each). Trimming removed 0 bases at V and 2 bases at J, with 11 bases between. The CDR3 has 15 residues. The germline gives CDR1 SGDLS, CDR2 YYNGEE. The CDR3, as DNA: TGTGCCAGCAGCGTAGGGGGGAGCCCACAAGAGACCCAGTACTTC. Protein: CASSVGGSPQETQYF.

The chain joins TRBV27 to TRBJ2-1; 8 bases are shared with TRBD2. This CDR3 has 15 residues. V was pared by 1 base and J by 7 bases, with 6 bases of the junction left unmatched. Per germline, CDR1 MNHEY and CDR2 SMNVEV (reference sequence). CDR3 region: CASSLFRGGRNEQFF. CDR3 DNA sequence: TGTGCCAGCAGTTTATTCAGAGGCGGGAGGAATGAGCAGTTCTTC.

The genes are TRBV27 and TRBJ2-3; TRBD1 is a possible D gene (5 bases). V was pared by 4 bases and J by 4 bases, with 12 bases between. Looked up from germline, CDR1 is MNHEY and CDR2 is SMNVEV (reference sequence). This CDR3 comprises 14 residues. Here the CDR3 DNA reads TGTGCCAGCAGTTCTATAGACAGCCCAGATACGCAGTATTTT. Translating gives CASSSIDSPDTQYF.